The 11 T cell receptor beta chains below all came from one sample that was sequenced in a study of glioma-infiltrating T cells after dendritic cell vaccination. Stated time point: after dendritic cell vaccination, including at tumor progression/relapse. Here immunoSEQ multiplex PCR was the method, and the copy in TCRdb shows in-frame clones only, minus some. The sample lists fewer than 70,000 clones; 85% were seen once. The specimen comprised blood, sampled after dendritic cell vaccination. These receptors originate from a human donor with glioblastoma.

This clone was detected only a few times. The chain couples TRBV25-1 to TRBJ2-1; TRBD2 aligns across 10 bases. V was clipped by 2 bases and J by 0 bases; unmatched bases: 4. Germline lookup yields CDR1 MGHDK and CDR2 SYGVNS. CDR3 size: 17 residues. The CDR3 DNA reads TGTGCCAGCAGTGAAGATTCTAGCGGGAGCTCCTACAATGAGCAGTTCTTC. Its translation is CASSEDSSGSSYNEQFF.

For this clone: Different DNA sequences within this sample yield the same CDR3. The chain employs TRBV2 and TRBJ2-3, with 12 bases fitting TRBD2. J was trimmed by 2 bases and V by 6 bases; bases with no gene match: 9. This CDR3 has 17 residues. Germline V lookup: CDR1 SNHLY, CDR2 FYNNEI. The CDR3 region has the DNA TGTGCCAGCAGCCCTCGACTAGCGGGGGATTTCACAGATACGCAGTATTTT. Protein: CASSPRLAGDFTDTQYF.

With respect to this clone: The sample contains more than one DNA sequence encoding this CDR3. The chain joins TRBV5-4 to TRBJ1-6; no firm D call. Germline-derived CDR1 and CDR2 are SGHNT and YYREEE (reference sequence). The CDR3 is 15 amino acids. Trimming pared 0 bases from V and 1 base from J, leaving 5 bases between. In nucleotides, the CDR3 is TGTGCCAGCAGCTTGGGCAGGTCCTATAATTCACCCCTCCACTTT. Amino acid sequence: CASSLGRSYNSPLHF.

Only a few counts were recorded for this clone. At one of its ends the junction is not consistent with the germline gene, which may arise from a read error. The chain recombines TRBV19 with TRBJ1-2, with 8 bases lining up with TRBD1. Germline values: CDR1 LNHDA, CDR2 SQIVND (reference sequence). The CDR3 totals 14 residues. The CDR3 DNA reads TGTGCCAGTAGTATTGGGGGAAGCCGACAGGGGCCGGTCTTC. Protein: CASSIGGSRQGPVF.

The chain links TRBV7-6 to TRBJ2-7; maybe TRBD2 (6 bases). The CDR3 spans 13 residues. Trimming took 5 bases from V and 7 from J, leaving 15 bases between them. Germline lookup yields CDR1 SGHVS and CDR2 FNYEAQ. CDR3 sequence reads: CASSPAVAGEQYF. CDR3 coding DNA: TGTGCCAGCAGCCCAGCGGTGGCGGGAGAGCAGTACTTC.

V usage is TRBV2 and J usage is TRBJ1-6, with TRBD1 matching 10 bases. This CDR3 spans 15 amino acids. Trimming at V came to 2 bases and at J to 15 bases, leaving 10 bases not matched to a gene. Germline CDR1 is SNHLY and CDR2 is FYNNEI. DNA of the CDR3: TGTGCCAGCAGTGAATCCCGGGACAGGGGCCCAGGCCTCCACTTT. Its protein product is CASSESRDRGPGLHF.

The rearrangement joins TRBV9 to TRBJ2-7; D possibly corresponds to TRBD2 (7 bases). The CDR3 has 14 amino acids. The V end was cut by 4 bases, the J end by 2 bases, with 13 bases between. Per germline, CDR1 SGDLS and CDR2 YYNGEE. The CDR3 DNA reads TGTGCCAGCAGCCCCCGGCGGGGGCCCTACGAGCAGTACTTC. Its protein is CASSPRRGPYEQYF.

V usage is TRBV9 and J usage is TRBJ1-2; TRBD1 matches at 10 bases. The V gene's germline CDR1 is SGDLS and CDR2 YYNGEE. This CDR3 is 16 amino acids long. V was pared by 4 bases and J by 5 bases, with 11 bases of the junction left unmatched. The CDR3 here is CASSPLTGGAYYGYTF. Written as DNA, the CDR3 is TGTGCCAGCAGCCCCCTGACAGGGGGCGCTTATTATGGCTACACCTTC.

J is TRBJ2-7 and V is TRBV4-1; perhaps TRBD1 as D (6 bases). Looked up from germline, CDR1 is MGHRA and CDR2 is YSYEKL. This CDR3 is 14 amino acids long. Trimming took off 0 bases at V and 7 bases at J, with 13 bases between the two ends. CDR3 DNA: TGCGCCAGCAGCCAAGAACCAGGGGTGGGGGAGCAGTACTTC. Protein: CASSQEPGVGEQYF.

This clone was counted once. The rearrangement links TRBV6-6 to TRBJ1-2; the match to TRBD1 covers 11 bases. Unmatched junction bases numbered 4, after V lost 5 bases and J lost 2 bases. This CDR3 region has 15 residues. CDR1 and CDR2 from the germline V gene are MNHNY and SVGAGI (reference sequence). CDR3 protein: CASSPWTGGNYGYTF. The CDR3, as DNA: TGTGCCAGCAGTCCCTGGACAGGGGGCAACTATGGCTACACCTTC.

DNA of the CDR3: TGTGCCAGCAAACCAGGGGGGAGGAACACCGGGGAGCTGTTTTTT. It encodes CASKPGGRNTGELFF. The chain uses TRBV27 and TRBJ2-2; possibly TRBD1 for D (7 bases). Germline CDR1 reads MNHEY; CDR2 reads SMNVEV (reference sequence). CDR3 length: 15 residues. V gave up 7 bases and J gave up 1 base, with 13 bases separating them.